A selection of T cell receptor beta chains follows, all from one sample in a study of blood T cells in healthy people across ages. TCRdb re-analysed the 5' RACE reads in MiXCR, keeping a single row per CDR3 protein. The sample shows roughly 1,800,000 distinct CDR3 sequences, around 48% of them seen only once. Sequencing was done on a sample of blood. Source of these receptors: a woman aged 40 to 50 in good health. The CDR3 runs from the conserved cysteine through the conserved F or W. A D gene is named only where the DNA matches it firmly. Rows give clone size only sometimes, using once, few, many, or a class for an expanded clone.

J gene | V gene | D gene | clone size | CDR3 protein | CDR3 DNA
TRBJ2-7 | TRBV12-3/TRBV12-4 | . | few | CASSLNYYEQYF | TGTGCCAGCAGTTTAAACTACTACGAGCAGTACTTC
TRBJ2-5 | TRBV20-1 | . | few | CRASAGTVKETQYF | TGCAGAGCTAGCGCCGGGACTGTGAAAGAGACCCAGTACTTC
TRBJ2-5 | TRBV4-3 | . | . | CASSQDRNNYGTQYF | TGCGCCAGCAGCCAAGATAGGAATAACTACGGGACCCAGTACTTC
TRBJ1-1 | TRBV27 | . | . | CASSLLGQPMNTEAFF | TGTGCCAGCAGTTTACTCGGACAGCCGATGAACACTGAAGCTTTCTTT
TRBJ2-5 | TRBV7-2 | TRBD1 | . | CASAADRVKTQYF | TGTGCCAGCGCAGCAGACAGGGTTAAGACCCAGTACTTC
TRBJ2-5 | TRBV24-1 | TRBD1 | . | CATSEKGQVTKETQYF | TGTGCCACCAGTGAAAAGGGACAGGTAACGAAAGAGACCCAGTACTTC
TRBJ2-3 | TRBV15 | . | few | CATSSSWSDTQYF | TGTGCCACCAGCAGCTCCTGGTCAGATACGCAGTATTTT
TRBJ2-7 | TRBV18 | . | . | CASSPKWGLYEQYF | TGTGCCAGCTCACCAAAATGGGGTCTGTACGAGCAGTACTTC
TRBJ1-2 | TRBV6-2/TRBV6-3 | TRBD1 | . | CASSYSRDRHLTNYGYTF | TGTGCCAGCAGTTACTCCCGGGACAGGCACCTAACTAACTATGGCTACACCTTC
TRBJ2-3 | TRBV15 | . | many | CATSRPTDTQYF | TGTGCCACCAGCAGACCTACAGATACGCAGTATTTT
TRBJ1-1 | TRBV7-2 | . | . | CAGSPQGFNTEAFF | TGTGCCGGCAGCCCTCAGGGGTTTAACACTGAAGCTTTCTTT
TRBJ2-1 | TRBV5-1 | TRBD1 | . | CASSLRSLQGDNEQFF | TGCGCCAGCAGCTTGAGGTCCCTACAGGGGGACAATGAGCAGTTCTTC
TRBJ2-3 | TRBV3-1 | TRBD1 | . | CASRHRQGGADTQYF | TGTGCCAGCAGGCATAGACAGGGTGGCGCAGATACGCAGTATTTT
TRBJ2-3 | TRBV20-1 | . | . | CSAWTDRDTTSTDTQYF | TGCAGTGCTTGGACCGACCGGGACACAACTAGCACAGATACGCAGTATTTT
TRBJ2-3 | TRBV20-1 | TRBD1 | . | CSAIRTGATDTQYF | TGCAGTGCTATACGTACAGGGGCCACAGATACGCAGTATTTT
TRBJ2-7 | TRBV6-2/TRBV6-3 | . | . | CASSPPEETQNF | TGTGCCAGCAGCCCTCCCGAAGAGACCCAGAACTTC
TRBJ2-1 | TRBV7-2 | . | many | CASSLAGASNEQFF | TGTGCCAGCAGCTTAGCGGGGGCCAGCAATGAGCAGTTCTTC
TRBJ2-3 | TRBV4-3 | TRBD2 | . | CASSQVLAGKVAQYF | TGCGCCAGCAGCCAAGTTCTAGCGGGCAAGGTTGCGCAGTATTTT
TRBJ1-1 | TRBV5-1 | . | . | CASNPTGGDTEAFF | TGCGCCAGCAACCCAACGGGGGGGGACACTGAAGCTTTCTTT
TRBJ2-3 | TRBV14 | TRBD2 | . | CASSLLAALTDTQYF | TGTGCCAGCAGTCTACTAGCGGCCCTCACAGATACGCAGTATTTT
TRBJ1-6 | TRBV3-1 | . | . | CASSGYPGSSYNSPLHF | TGTGCCAGCAGTGGTTACCCAGGGAGCTCCTATAATTCACCCCTCCACTTT
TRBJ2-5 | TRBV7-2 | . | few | CASSLIGGLTGETQYF | TGTGCCAGCAGCTTAATCGGGGGGCTGACAGGAGAGACCCAGTACTTC
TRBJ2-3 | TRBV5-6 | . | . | CASSLAGEITDTQYF | TGTGCCAGCAGCTTGGCGGGGGAGATCACAGATACGCAGTATTTT
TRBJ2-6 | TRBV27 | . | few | CASSLTQLSGANVLTF | TGTGCCAGCAGTTTAACTCAGCTCTCTGGGGCCAACGTCCTGACTTTC
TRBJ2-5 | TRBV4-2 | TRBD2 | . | CASSQDGLAGGGQETQYF | TGTGCCAGCAGCCAAGATGGTCTAGCGGGGGGGGGACAAGAGACCCAGTACTTC
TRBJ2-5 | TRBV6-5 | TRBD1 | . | CASSYLGTATEYF | TGTGCCAGCAGTTACCTCGGGACAGCGACAGAGTACTTC
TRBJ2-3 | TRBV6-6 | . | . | CASSYITLSSTDTQYF | TGTGCCAGCAGTTACATCACCCTCTCTAGCACAGATACGCAGTATTTT
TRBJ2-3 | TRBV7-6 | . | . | CASSLGIGQDTDTQYF | TGTGCCAGCAGCTTAGGAATTGGGCAGGACACAGATACGCAGTATTTT
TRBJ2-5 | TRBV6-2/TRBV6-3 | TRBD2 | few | CASSPGTIPRETQYF | TGTGCCAGCAGTCCCGGGACTATCCCTCGGGAGACCCAGTACTTC
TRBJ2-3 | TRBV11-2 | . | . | CASSSPPALDTQYF | TGTGCCAGCAGCTCTCCTCCCGCGCTAGATACGCAGTATTTT
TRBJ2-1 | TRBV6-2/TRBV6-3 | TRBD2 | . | CASRQGLAGINEQFF | TGTGCCAGCAGACAAGGACTAGCGGGGATCAATGAGCAGTTCTTC
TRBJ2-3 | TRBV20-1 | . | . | CSATPGTDTQYF | TGCAGTGCTACTCCGGGCACAGATACGCAGTATTTT
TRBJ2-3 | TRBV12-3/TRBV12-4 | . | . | CASSLLSSEISTDTQYF | TGTGCCAGCAGTTTACTCAGCTCAGAAATAAGCACAGATACGCAGTATTTT
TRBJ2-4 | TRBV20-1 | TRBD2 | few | CSARKGFGGENIQYF | TGCAGTGCTAGAAAAGGGTTTGGGGGGGAAAACATTCAGTACTTC
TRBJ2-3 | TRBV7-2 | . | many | CASNMLPLRDGSTDTQYF | TGTGCCAGCAACATGCTCCCTCTCCGGGACGGAAGCACAGATACGCAGTATTTT
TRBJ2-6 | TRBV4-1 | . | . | CASSQEGPLSSGANVLTF | TGCGCCAGCAGCCAGGAGGGGCCCCTCAGCTCTGGGGCCAACGTCCTGACTTTC
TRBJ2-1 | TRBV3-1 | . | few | CASSQDQLVNEQFF | TGTGCCAGCAGCCAAGATCAACTAGTGAATGAGCAGTTCTTC
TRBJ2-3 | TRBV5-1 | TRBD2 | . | CASRTAGASTDTQYF | TGCGCCAGCAGGACAGCGGGGGCGAGCACAGATACGCAGTATTTT
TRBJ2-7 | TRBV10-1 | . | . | CASSESGRRGEQYF | TGCGCCAGCAGTGAGTCGGGACGAAGAGGCGAGCAGTACTTC
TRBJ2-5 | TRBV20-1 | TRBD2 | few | CSARDSGGPGETQYF | TGCAGTGCTAGAGATAGCGGGGGGCCTGGAGAGACCCAGTACTTC
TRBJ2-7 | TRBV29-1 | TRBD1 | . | CSVMTGKSYEQYF | TGCAGCGTGATGACAGGGAAATCCTACGAGCAGTACTTC
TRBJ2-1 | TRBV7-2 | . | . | CASSNTRSEQFF | TGTGCCAGCAGTAATACCCGGTCGGAGCAGTTCTTC
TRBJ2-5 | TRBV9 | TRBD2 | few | CASSAGTSDSRAVQYF | TGTGCCAGCAGCGCCGGGACTAGCGATTCAAGAGCGGTCCAGTACTTC
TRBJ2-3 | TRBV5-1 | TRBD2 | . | CASSWTGTSGGKVWQYF | TGCGCCAGCAGCTGGACCGGGACTAGCGGGGGTAAAGTATGGCAGTATTTT
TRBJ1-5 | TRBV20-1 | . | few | CSASREGNQPQHF | TGCAGTGCTAGCAGGGAGGGCAATCAGCCCCAGCATTTT
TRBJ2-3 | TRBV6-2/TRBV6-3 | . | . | CASTPGHSTDTQYF | TGTGCCAGCACCCCGGGACATAGCACAGATACGCAGTATTTT